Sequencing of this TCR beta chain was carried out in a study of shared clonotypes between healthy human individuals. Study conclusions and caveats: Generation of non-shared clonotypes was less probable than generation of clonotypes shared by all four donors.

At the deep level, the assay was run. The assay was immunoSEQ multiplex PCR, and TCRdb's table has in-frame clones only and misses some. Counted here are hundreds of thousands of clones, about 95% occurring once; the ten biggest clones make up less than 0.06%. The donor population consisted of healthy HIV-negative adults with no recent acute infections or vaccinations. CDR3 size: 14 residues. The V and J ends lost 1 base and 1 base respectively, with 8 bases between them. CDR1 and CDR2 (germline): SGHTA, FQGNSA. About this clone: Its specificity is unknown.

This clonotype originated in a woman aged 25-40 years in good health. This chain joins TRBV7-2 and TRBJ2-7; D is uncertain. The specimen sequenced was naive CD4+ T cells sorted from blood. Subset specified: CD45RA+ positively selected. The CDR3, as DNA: TGTGCCAGCAGCTTAGAGGCGGCATCCTACGAGCAGTACTTC. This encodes CASSLEAASYEQYF.